These 19 T cell receptor beta chains came from one sample sequenced in a study of T cells after yellow fever vaccination. MiXCR was run by TCRdb on the 5' RACE reads, yielding one entry per CDR3 protein. The table lists about 550,000 distinct CDR3 sequences, 15% to 20% of them singletons. Here the sequenced sample was PBMCs, taken 15 days after the yellow fever booster vaccination. Source of these receptors: a man younger than 45 who received the YFV17D yellow fever vaccine.

This clonotype was counted between two and nine times. The CDR3 DNA is TGTGCCAGCAGCTTGGCCAAGGGACTAGTGGTCGACGAGCAGTACTTC. It yields the protein CASSLAKGLVVDEQYF. The rearrangement uses TRBV5-6 and TRBJ2-7; 8 bases are shared with TRBD2. This CDR3 is 16 amino acids long. Germline CDR1 reads SGHDT; CDR2 reads YYEEEE. V shed 0 bases, J shed 5 bases, and the junction held 10 bases outside the gene matches. Complete variable domain (other parts from reference TRBV5-6 and TRBJ2-7): DAGVTQSPTHLIKTRGQQVTLRCSPKSGHDTVSWYQQALGQGPQFIFQYYEEEERQRGNFPDRFSGHQFPNYSSELNVNALLLGDSALYLCASSLAKGLVVDEQYFGPGTRLTVT.

This chain joins TRBV20-1 and TRBJ2-3, with 10 positions matching TRBD1. Germline trimming cut 5 bases from V and 2 bases from J; bases unmatched to any gene: 4. From germline, CDR1 is DFQATT and CDR2 SNEGSKA (reference sequence). CDR3 length: 14 residues. The CDR3 is CSAPRQGATDTQYF. The CDR3 bases are TGCAGTGCTCCCCGACAGGGGGCCACAGATACGCAGTATTTT.

The sample holds many counts of this clonotype. This sequence joins TRBV15 and TRBJ2-7, with D perhaps given as TRBD1 or TRBD2 (5 bases each). Germline CDR1 LNHNV, CDR2 YYDKDF (reference sequence). V lost 2 bases to trimming and J lost 4 bases, with 12 bases between them. This CDR3 region has 14 residues. CDR3 nucleotides: TGTGCCACCAGCAGACCGGGGCTTCAATACGAGCAGTACTTC. Translated, it gives CATSRPGLQYEQYF.

The chain joins TRBV11-2 to TRBJ2-3; 11 bases agree with TRBD2. The J segment lost 4 bases and the V segment lost 5 bases, leaving 11 bases of the junction unmatched. CDR1 and CDR2 (germline): SGHAT, FQNNGV. The CDR3 is 17 amino acids. CDR3 sequence: CASSNAVLAGAADTQYF. For the CDR3, the DNA is TGTGCCAGCAGCAACGCGGTACTAGCGGGAGCGGCAGATACGCAGTATTTT. Combining the CDR3 with reference TRBV11-2 and TRBJ2-3 gives the whole variable domain EAGVAQSPRYKIIEKRQSVAFWCNPISGHATLYWYQQILGQGPKLLIQFQNNGVVDDSQLPKDRFSAERLKGVDSTLKIQPAKLEDSAVYLCASSNAVLAGAADTQYFGPGTRLTVL.

This clonotype turned up a few times. A read error may produce the germline difference seen at one junction end. This chain joins TRBV6-2 or TRBV6-3 and TRBJ2-4, with a weak D call TRBD1 (5 bases). CDR3 length: 8 residues. Looked up from germline, CDR1 is MNHEY and CDR2 is SVGEGT. The CDR3 reads CAAGLQDF. In DNA, the CDR3 is TGTGCCGCCGGGCTACAGGACTTC.

The V call is TRBV7-9, the J call TRBJ2-5; D gene ambiguous. This CDR3 is 15 amino acids long. Trimming took 6 bases from V and 5 from J, leaving 19 bases between them. Per germline, CDR1 SEHNR and CDR2 FQNEAQ (reference sequence). Here the CDR3 DNA reads TGTGCCAGCAGATCAACCGCCGGGCAGCAGGAGACCCAGTACTTC. This translates into CASRSTAGQQETQYF.

The V and J genes are TRBV4-3 and TRBJ2-2; D may correspond to TRBD1 or TRBD2 (7 bases each). This CDR3 has 15 residues. V shed 3 bases and J shed 4 bases, with 12 bases lying between them. CDR1 and CDR2 (germline): LGHNA, YSLEER. The CDR3 nucleotides are TGCGCCAGCAGCCAGTCCAGGGGGGGCACCGGGGAGCTGTTTTTT. This gives the protein CASSQSRGGTGELFF.

This clonotype was detected only a few times. The chain uses TRBV10-2 and TRBJ2-7, with D possibly matching TRBD1 (5 bases). This CDR3 comprises 13 residues. Germline V gives CDR1 WSHSY, CDR2 SAAADI. The V end was cut by 7 bases, the J end by 9 bases, with 19 bases between. The CDR3 region is CASMETDEGRQYF. DNA of the CDR3: TGCGCCAGCATGGAGACAGACGAAGGCAGGCAGTACTTC.

The chain has TRBV5-1 and TRBJ2-7; 9 bases align to TRBD1. After removal of 0 bases from V and 6 bases from J, the junction contained 7 bases not matched to a gene. CDR1 SGHRS and CDR2 YFSETQ come from the germline V gene. This CDR3 has 15 amino acids. CDR3 sequence reads: CASSLEIRDRVEQYF. In nucleotides, the CDR3 is TGCGCCAGCAGCTTGGAGATCCGGGACAGGGTCGAGCAGTACTTC.

The rearrangement joins TRBV12-3 or TRBV12-4 to TRBJ2-1; D not certain. Trimming left V 3 bases short and J 12 bases short, with 12 bases between. The CDR3 consists of 12 residues. The CDR3 spells CASSFPGAGQFF. CDR3 coding DNA: TGTGCCAGCAGTTTCCCGGGCGCAGGGCAGTTCTTC.

This clonotype came up a few times. The chain employs TRBV5-6 and TRBJ1-1; TRBD1 is a possible D gene (6 bases). The germline gives CDR1 SGHDT, CDR2 YYEEEE. V gave up 4 bases and J gave up 4 bases, with 14 bases separating them. The CDR3 loop spans 14 amino acids. The chain's CDR3 is CASSPQDRFTEAFF. Here the CDR3 DNA reads TGTGCCAGCAGCCCACAGGACAGATTCACTGAAGCTTTCTTT.

This chain joins TRBV12-3 or TRBV12-4 and TRBJ2-5; a possible D gene is TRBD2 (6 bases). This CDR3 has 11 amino acids. V dropped 6 bases and J dropped 6 bases, with 8 bases sitting between them. CDR3 loop: CASREGKTQYF. CDR3 nucleotide sequence: TGTGCCAGCAGGGAGGGGAAGACCCAGTACTTC.

In its sample, this clonotype was seen many times. V gene TRBV28 combines with J gene TRBJ2-5, with 11 nucleotides matching TRBD2. Germline trimming cut 3 bases from V and 2 bases from J; bases unmatched to any gene: 5. This CDR3 has 16 residues. Germline V gene sequence: CDR1 MDHEN, CDR2 SYDVKM. Written as DNA, the CDR3 is TGTGCCAGCAGTTTGGGACTAGCGGCAATACAAGAGACCCAGTACTTC. It translates to CASSLGLAAIQETQYF.

The chain is built from TRBV5-4 and TRBJ2-2; the D gene is possibly TRBD1 (5 bases). The CDR3 length is 16 residues. V was pared by 1 base and J by 1 base, with 11 bases between. Germline V CDR1 and CDR2: SGHNT, YYREEE (reference sequence). CDR3 DNA sequence: TGTGCCAGCAGCTTGCCAGGGAAAGGGAACACCGGGGAGCTGTTTTTT. Translated: CASSLPGKGNTGELFF.

This clonotype showed up just a few times. The chain uses TRBV20-1 and TRBJ2-2; D unresolved. V lost 0 bases and J lost 6, with 8 bases in between. Per germline, CDR1 DFQATT and CDR2 SNEGSKA (reference sequence). The CDR3 consists of 13 residues. In DNA form, the CDR3 reads TGCAGTGCTAGAGAAGCTAGTTCCGGGGAGCTGTTTTTT. As protein: CSAREASSGELFF.

The chain uses TRBV7-2 and TRBJ1-1; 8 bases are shared with TRBD1. From germline, CDR1 is SGHTA and CDR2 FQGNSA. The CDR3 runs to 13 residues. After removal of 5 bases from V and 5 bases from J, the junction contained 4 bases not matched to a gene. The CDR3 reads CASSRQGRTEAFF. The CDR3 nucleotides read TGTGCCAGCAGCCGACAGGGGAGGACTGAAGCTTTCTTT.

V is TRBV10-3 and J is TRBJ1-2; D gene ambiguous. From germline, CDR1 is ENHRY and CDR2 SYGVKD. V lost 0 bases to trimming and J lost 7 bases, with 6 bases between them. The CDR3 is 12 amino acids. The CDR3 DNA reads TGTGCCATCAGTGAGTCGCATGTTGGCTACACCTTC. As protein: CAISESHVGYTF.

The CDR3 region is CASSLQGLGTDTQYF. In DNA form, the CDR3 reads TGTGCCAGCAGCTTGCAGGGGCTGGGCACAGATACGCAGTATTTT. The chain employs TRBV5-6 and TRBJ2-3; the D gene is possibly TRBD1 (6 bases). Germline V gene data show CDR1 as SGHDT and CDR2 as YYEEEE. Trimming took 1 base from V and 1 from J, leaving 10 bases between them. This CDR3 spans 15 amino acids.

In this sample, this clonotype turned up a few times. This chain uses TRBV11-2 with TRBJ2-2; a weak D match, TRBD2 (5 bases). Looked up from germline, CDR1 is SGHAT and CDR2 is FQNNGV. The CDR3 runs 15 residues. Trimming removed 4 bases at V and 1 base at J, with 10 bases between. The CDR3 sequence: CASSSVSGNTGELFF. In DNA form, the CDR3 reads TGTGCCAGCAGCTCAGTCAGCGGGAACACCGGGGAGCTGTTTTTT. Variable domain in full (rest from reference TRBV11-2 and TRBJ2-2): EAGVAQSPRYKIIEKRQSVAFWCNPISGHATLYWYQQILGQGPKLLIQFQNNGVVDDSQLPKDRFSAERLKGVDSTLKIQPAKLEDSAVYLCASSSVSGNTGELFFGEGSRLTVL.